This T cell receptor beta chain comes out of a study of control samples from healthy donors and cancer patients. The protocol was immunoSEQ multiplex PCR, while the TCRdb copy is restricted to in-frame clones and leaves out a portion. The sample lists approximately 100,000 clones; about nine tenths were seen once. Germline V gene sequence: CDR1 SEHNR, CDR2 FQNEAQ (reference sequence). The length of the CDR3 is 14 residues. The V and J ends lost 3 bases and 1 base respectively, with 4 bases between them. The sample taken for sequencing was blood. The origin of this receptor is a human donor in good health. The donor label of this sample is uncertain. The gene calls are TRBV7-9 and TRBJ2-6, with D uncertain. Here the CDR3 reads CASSLSSGANVLTF. The CDR3 bases are TGTGCCAGCAGCTTGTCTTCTGGGGCCAACGTCCTGACTTTC.